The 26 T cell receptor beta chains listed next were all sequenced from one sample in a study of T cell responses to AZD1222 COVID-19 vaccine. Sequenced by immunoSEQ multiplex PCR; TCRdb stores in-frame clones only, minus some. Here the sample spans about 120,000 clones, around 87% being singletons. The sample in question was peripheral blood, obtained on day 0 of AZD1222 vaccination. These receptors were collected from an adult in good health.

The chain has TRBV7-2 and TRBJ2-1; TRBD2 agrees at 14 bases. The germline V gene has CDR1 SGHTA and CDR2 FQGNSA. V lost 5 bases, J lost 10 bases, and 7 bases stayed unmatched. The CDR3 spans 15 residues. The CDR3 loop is CASSPGLAGAGEQFF. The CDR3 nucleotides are TGTGCCAGCAGCCCGGGACTAGCGGGAGCGGGCGAGCAGTTCTTC. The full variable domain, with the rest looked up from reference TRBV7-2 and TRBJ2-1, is GAGVSQSPSNKVTEKGKDVELRCDPISGHTALYWYRQSLGQGLEFLIYFQGNSAPDKSGLPSDRFSAERTGGSVSTLTIQRTQQEDSAVYLCASSPGLAGAGEQFFGPGTRLTVL.

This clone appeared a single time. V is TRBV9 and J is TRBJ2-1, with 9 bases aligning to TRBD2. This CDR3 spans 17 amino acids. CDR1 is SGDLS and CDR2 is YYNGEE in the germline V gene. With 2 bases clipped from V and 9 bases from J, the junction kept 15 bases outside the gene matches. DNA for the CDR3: TGTGCCAGCAGCGTTAGGGGTATTAGCGGGAGAGGGTCTGAGCAGTTCTTC. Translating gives CASSVRGISGRGSEQFF.

This CDR3 is CSASGQDNYNEQFF. In DNA, the CDR3 is TGCAGTGCTAGTGGGCAGGACAACTACAATGAGCAGTTCTTC. The chain combines TRBV20-1 with TRBJ2-1, with TRBD1 as a possible D gene (5 bases). Germline V gene data show CDR1 as DFQATT and CDR2 as SNEGSKA (reference sequence). V lost 3 bases, J lost 3 bases, and 12 bases lay in between. The CDR3 extends over 14 amino acids.

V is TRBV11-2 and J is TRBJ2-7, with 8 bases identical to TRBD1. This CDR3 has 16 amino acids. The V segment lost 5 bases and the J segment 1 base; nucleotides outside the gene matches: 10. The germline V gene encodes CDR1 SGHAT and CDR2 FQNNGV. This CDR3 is CASSLSLGTGSYEQYF. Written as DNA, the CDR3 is TGTGCCAGCAGCCTATCCCTCGGGACAGGATCCTACGAGCAGTACTTC.

CDR3 residues: CASSPQGGGPGYTQYF. The CDR3 DNA reads as TGTGCCAGCAGCCCTCAAGGGGGAGGGCCTGGATATACGCAGTATTTT. The rearrangement uses TRBV7-2 and TRBJ2-3, with D possibly being TRBD2 (7 bases). Germline V CDR1 and CDR2: SGHTA, FQGNSA. Between the trimmed V and J ends, which lost 5 bases and 7 bases, there was a span of 22 bases. The length of the CDR3 is 16 residues. The whole variable domain, filled in from reference TRBV7-2 and TRBJ2-3, reads GAGVSQSPSNKVTEKGKDVELRCDPISGHTALYWYRQSLGQGLEFLIYFQGNSAPDKSGLPSDRFSAERTGGSVSTLTIQRTQQEDSAVYLCASSPQGGGPGYTQYFGPGTRLTVL.

The CDR3 sequence is CASSETRVQETQYF. DNA for the CDR3: TGTGCCAGCAGTGAAACCAGGGTCCAAGAGACCCAGTACTTC. The chain couples TRBV25-1 to TRBJ2-5; TRBD1 might be the D (5 bases). The CDR3 length is 14 residues. CDR1 MGHDK and CDR2 SYGVNS come from the germline V gene. The V gene lost 2 bases and the J gene lost 1 base, with 8 bases spanning the gap.

CDR3 sequence reads: CASSQDLRSYGYTF. The DNA of the CDR3 is TGCGCCAGCAGCCAAGATCTTCGGAGCTATGGCTACACCTTC. The chain links TRBV4-3 to TRBJ1-2; D is unclear. Germline lookup yields CDR1 LGHNA and CDR2 YSLEER. The CDR3 has 14 residues. Between the trimmed V and J ends, which lost 0 bases and 4 bases, there was a span of 9 bases.

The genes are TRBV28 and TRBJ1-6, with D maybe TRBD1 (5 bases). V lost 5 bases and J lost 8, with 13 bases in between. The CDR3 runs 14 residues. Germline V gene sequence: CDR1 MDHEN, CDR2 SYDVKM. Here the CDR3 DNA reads TGTGCCAGCAGTCCCGGGGGGGAGTATTCACCCCTCCACTTT. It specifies CASSPGGEYSPLHF.

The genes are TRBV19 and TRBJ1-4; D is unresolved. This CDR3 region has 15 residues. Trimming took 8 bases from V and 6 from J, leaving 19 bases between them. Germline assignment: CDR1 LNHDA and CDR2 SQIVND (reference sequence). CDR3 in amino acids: CASCRLDGLDEKLFF. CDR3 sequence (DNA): TGTGCCAGTTGCCGTCTGGACGGGCTAGATGAAAAACTGTTTTTT. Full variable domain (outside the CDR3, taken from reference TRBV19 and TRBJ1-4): DGGITQSPKYLFRKEGQNVTLSCEQNLNHDAMYWYRQDPGQGLRLIYYSQIVNDFQKGDIAEGYSVSREKKESFPLTVTSAQKNPTAFYLCASCRLDGLDEKLFFGSGTQLSVL.

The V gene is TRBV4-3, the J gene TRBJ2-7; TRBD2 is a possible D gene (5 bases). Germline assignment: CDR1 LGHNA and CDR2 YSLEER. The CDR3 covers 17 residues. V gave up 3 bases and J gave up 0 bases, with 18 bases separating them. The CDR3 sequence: CASSQDRAPRDSYEQYF. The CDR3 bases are TGCGCCAGCAGCCAGGATAGGGCGCCACGGGACTCCTACGAGCAGTACTTC.

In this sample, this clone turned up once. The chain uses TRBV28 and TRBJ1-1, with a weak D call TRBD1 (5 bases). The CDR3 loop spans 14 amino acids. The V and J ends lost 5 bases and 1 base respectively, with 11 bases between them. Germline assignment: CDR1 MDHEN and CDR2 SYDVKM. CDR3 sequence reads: CASSTPGANTEAFF. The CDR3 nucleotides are TGTGCCAGCAGTACACCCGGGGCGAACACTGAAGCTTTCTTT.

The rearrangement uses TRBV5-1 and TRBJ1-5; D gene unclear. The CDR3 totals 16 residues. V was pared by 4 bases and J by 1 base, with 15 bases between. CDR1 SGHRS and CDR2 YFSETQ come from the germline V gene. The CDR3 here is CASSLLPGNSNQPQHF. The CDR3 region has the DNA TGCGCCAGCAGCCTACTGCCAGGTAACAGCAATCAGCCCCAGCATTTT.

For the CDR3, the DNA is TGTGCCTGGAGTGCCGAGCGGAGCTCCTACAATGAGCAGTTCTTC. As protein: CAWSAERSSYNEQFF. This sequence joins TRBV30 and TRBJ2-1; tentative D call: TRBD2 (5 bases). V was cut by 1 base and J by 0 bases, with 10 bases left in between. The CDR3 is 15 amino acids. Looked up from germline, CDR1 is GTSNPN and CDR2 is SVGIG (reference sequence).

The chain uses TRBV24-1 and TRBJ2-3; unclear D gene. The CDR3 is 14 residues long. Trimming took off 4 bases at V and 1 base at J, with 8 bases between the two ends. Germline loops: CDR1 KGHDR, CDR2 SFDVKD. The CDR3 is CATSEPDRTDTQYF. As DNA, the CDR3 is TGTGCCACCAGTGAGCCCGACCGCACAGATACGCAGTATTTT.

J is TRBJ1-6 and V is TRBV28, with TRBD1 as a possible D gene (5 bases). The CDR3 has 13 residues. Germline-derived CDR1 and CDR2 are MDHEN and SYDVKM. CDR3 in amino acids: CLSQGGSNSPLHF. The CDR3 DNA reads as TGTTTATCGCAGGGTGGTAGTAATTCACCCCTCCACTTT.

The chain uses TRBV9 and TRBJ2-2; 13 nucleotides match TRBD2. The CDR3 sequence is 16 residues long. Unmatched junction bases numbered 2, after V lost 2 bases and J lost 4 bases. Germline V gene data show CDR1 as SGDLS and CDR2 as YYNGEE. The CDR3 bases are TGTGCCAGCAGCGTTACTAGCGGGGGGGCCACCGGGGAGCTGTTTTTT. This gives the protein CASSVTSGGATGELFF.

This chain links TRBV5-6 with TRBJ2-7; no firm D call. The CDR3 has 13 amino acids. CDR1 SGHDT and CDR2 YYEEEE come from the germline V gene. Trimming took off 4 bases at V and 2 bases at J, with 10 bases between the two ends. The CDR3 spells CASSPPRAYEQYF. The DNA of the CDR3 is TGTGCCAGCAGCCCCCCACGAGCCTACGAGCAGTACTTC.

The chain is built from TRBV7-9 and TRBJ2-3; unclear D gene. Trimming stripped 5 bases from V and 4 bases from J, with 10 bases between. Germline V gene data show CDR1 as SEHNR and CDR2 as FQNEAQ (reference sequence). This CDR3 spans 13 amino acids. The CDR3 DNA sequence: TGTGCCAGCAGCCCCAAGTCGGCAGATACGCAGTATTTT. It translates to CASSPKSADTQYF.

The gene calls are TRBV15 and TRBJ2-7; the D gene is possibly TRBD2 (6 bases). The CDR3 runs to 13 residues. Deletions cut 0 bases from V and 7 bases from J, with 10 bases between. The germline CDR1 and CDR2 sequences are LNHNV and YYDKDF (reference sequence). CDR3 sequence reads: CATSREGRMEQYF. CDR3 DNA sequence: TGTGCCACCAGCAGAGAGGGGAGGATGGAGCAGTACTTC. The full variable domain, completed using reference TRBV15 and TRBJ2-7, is DAMVIQNPRYQVTQFGKPVTLSCSQTLNHNVMYWYQQKSSQAPKLLFHYYDKDFNNEADTPDNFQSRRPNTSFCFLDIRSPGLGDTAMYLCATSREGRMEQYFGPGTRLTVT.

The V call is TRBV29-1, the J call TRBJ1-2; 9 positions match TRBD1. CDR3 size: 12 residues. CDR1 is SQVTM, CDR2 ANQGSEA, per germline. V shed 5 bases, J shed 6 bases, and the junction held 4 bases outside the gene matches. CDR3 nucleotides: TGCAGCGTTTGGGACAGGGATAATGGCTACACCTTC. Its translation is CSVWDRDNGYTF.

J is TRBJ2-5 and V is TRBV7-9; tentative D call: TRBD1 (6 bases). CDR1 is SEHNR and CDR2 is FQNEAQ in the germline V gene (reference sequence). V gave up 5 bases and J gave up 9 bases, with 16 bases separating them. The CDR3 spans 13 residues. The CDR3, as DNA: TGTGCCAGCAGCCCTAGCCAGGGGCAGGCCCAGTACTTC. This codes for CASSPSQGQAQYF.

Here the CDR3 reads CAWNRAGQPQHF. In DNA, the CDR3 is TGTGCCTGGAACCGGGCGGGTCAGCCCCAGCATTTT. The chain recombines TRBV30 with TRBJ1-5, with D uncertain. CDR1 and CDR2 (germline): GTSNPN, SVGIG (reference sequence). Trimming shortened V by 4 bases and J by 6 bases, and 10 bases separated the two germline ends. This CDR3 is built from 12 residues. The whole variable domain, filled in from reference TRBV30 and TRBJ1-5, reads SQTIHQWPATLVQPVGSPLSLECTVEGTSNPNLYWYRQAAGRGLQLLFYSVGIGQISSEVPQNLSASRPQDRQFILSSKKLLLSDSGFYLCAWNRAGQPQHFGDGTRLSIL.

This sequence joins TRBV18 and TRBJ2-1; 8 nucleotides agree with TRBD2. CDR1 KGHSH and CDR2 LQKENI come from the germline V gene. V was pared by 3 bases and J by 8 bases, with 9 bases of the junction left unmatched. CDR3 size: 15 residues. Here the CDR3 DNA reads TGTGCCAGCTCACCGATCATAGCGGGAACGGATGAGCAGTTCTTC. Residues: CASSPIIAGTDEQFF.

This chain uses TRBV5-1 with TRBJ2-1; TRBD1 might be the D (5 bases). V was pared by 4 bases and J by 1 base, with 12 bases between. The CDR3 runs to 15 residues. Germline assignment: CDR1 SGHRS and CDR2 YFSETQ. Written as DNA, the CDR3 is TGCGCCAGCAGCCCTCTAGACAGTTCCTACAATGAGCAGTTCTTC. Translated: CASSPLDSSYNEQFF.

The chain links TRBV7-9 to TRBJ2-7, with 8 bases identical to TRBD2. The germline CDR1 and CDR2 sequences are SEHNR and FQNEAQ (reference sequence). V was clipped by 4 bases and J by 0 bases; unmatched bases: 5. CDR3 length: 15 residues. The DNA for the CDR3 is TGTGCCAGCAGCTGGAGCGGGGGAAGCTCCTACGAGCAGTACTTC. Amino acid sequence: CASSWSGGSSYEQYF.

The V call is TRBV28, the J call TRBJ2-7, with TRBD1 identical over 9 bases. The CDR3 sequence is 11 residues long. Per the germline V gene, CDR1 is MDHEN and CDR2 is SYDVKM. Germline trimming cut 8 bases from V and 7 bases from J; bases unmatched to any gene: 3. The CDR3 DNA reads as TGTGCCAGCGACAGGGGGGGAGAGCAGTACTTC. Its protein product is CASDRGGEQYF. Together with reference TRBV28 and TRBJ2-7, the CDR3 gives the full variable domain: DVKVTQSSRYLVKRTGEKVFLECVQDMDHENMFWYRQDPGLGLRLIYFSYDVKMKEKGDIPEGYSVSREKKERFSLILESASTNQTSMYLCASDRGGEQYFGPGTRLTVT.